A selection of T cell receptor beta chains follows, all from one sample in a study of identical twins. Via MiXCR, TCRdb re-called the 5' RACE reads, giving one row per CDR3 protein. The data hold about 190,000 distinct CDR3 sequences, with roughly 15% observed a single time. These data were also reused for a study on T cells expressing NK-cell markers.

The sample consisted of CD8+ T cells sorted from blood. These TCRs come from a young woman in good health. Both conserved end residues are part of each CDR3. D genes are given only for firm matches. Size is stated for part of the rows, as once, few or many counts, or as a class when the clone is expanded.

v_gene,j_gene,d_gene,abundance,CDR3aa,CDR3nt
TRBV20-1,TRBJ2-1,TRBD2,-,CSARVAGGPMDEQFF,TGCAGTGCTAGGGTAGCGGGAGGGCCTATGGATGAGCAGTTCTTC
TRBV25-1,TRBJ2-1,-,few,CASSGFDEQFF,TGTGCCAGTTCCGGGTTCGATGAGCAGTTCTTC
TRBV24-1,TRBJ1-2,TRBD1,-,CATSDLGDREKGYTF,TGTGCCACCAGTGATTTAGGAGACAGGGAAAAAGGCTACACCTTC
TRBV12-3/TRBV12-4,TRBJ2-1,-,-,CASSLASEDNEQFF,TGTGCCAGCAGTTTGGCTAGCGAGGACAATGAGCAGTTCTTC
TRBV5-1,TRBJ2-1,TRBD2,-,CASSAELAGGNNEQFF,TGCGCCAGCAGCGCAGAACTAGCGGGGGGCAACAATGAGCAGTTCTTC
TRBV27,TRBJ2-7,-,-,CASSSTIYEQYF,TGTGCCAGCAGCTCCACAATCTACGAGCAGTACTTC
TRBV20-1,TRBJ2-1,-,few,CSARDRGGDYNEQFF,TGCAGTGCTAGAGATAGGGGCGGAGATTACAATGAGCAGTTCTTC
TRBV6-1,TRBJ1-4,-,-,CASSDEPATNEKLFF,TGTGCCAGCAGTGACGAACCCGCGACGAATGAAAAACTGTTTTTT
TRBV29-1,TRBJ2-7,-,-,CSVGLEGHSRFYEQYF,TGCAGCGTTGGACTAGAGGGGCATAGCCGCTTTTACGAGCAGTACTTC
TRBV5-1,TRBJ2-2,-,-,CASSSLFLRETGELFF,TGCGCCAGCAGCAGCTTATTTCTTCGGGAGACCGGGGAGCTGTTTTTT
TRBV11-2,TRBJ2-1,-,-,CASSLGFGGSYEQFF,TGTGCCAGCAGCTTAGGGTTCGGAGGGAGCTATGAGCAGTTCTTC
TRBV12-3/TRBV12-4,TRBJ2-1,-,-,CASSFSYGPYNEQFF,TGTGCCAGCAGTTTTAGTTATGGGCCGTACAATGAGCAGTTCTTC
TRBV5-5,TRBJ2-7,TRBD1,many,CASSLTGEEQYF,TGTGCCAGCAGCTTGACAGGGGAAGAGCAGTACTTC
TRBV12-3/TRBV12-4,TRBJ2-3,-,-,CASISIVSDTQYF,TGTGCCAGCATCTCCATAGTTTCAGATACGCAGTATTTT
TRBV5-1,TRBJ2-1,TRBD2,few,CASPSLAGGSDEQFF,TGCGCCAGCCCTTCACTAGCGGGGGGCAGCGATGAGCAGTTCTTC
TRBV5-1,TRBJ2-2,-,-,CASSLARRGNTGELFF,TGCGCCAGCAGCTTGGCCCGCAGGGGTAACACCGGGGAGCTGTTTTTT
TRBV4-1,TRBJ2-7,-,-,CASSQRGETQYF,TGCGCCAGCAGTCAAAGGGGGGAGACGCAGTACTTC
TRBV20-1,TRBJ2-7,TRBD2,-,CSARSPIAGVSYEQYF,TGCAGTGCTAGATCACCCATAGCGGGGGTCTCCTACGAGCAGTACTTC
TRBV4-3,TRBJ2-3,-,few,CASSQAWALPSTDTQYF,TGCGCCAGCAGCCAAGCATGGGCTTTACCTAGCACAGATACGCAGTATTTT
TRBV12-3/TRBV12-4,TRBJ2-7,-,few,CASSFEAPYEQYF,TGTGCCAGCAGTTTTGAGGCGCCCTACGAGCAGTACTTC
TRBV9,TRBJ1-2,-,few,CASSVGFQTNYGYTF,TGTGCCAGCAGCGTAGGTTTTCAGACGAACTATGGCTACACCTTC
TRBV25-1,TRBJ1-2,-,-,CATDSGLGYTF,TGTGCCACCGACTCAGGGCTCGGCTACACCTTC
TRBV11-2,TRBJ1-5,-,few,CASSPTGYQPQHF,TGTGCCAGCAGCCCCACAGGGTATCAGCCCCAGCATTTT
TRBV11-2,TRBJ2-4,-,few,CASSLFGGGKNIQYF,TGTGCCAGCAGCCTTTTCGGCGGTGGCAAAAACATTCAGTACTTC
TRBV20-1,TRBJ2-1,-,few,CSARGGHQFF,TGCAGTGCTAGGGGGGGGCATCAGTTCTTC
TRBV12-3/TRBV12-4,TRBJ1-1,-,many,CATTIGGADTEAFF,TGTGCGACCACCATTGGGGGGGCGGACACTGAAGCTTTCTTT
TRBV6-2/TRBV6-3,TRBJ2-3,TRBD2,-,CASSYQRESDTQYF,TGTGCCAGCAGTTACCAGCGGGAGTCGGATACGCAGTATTTT
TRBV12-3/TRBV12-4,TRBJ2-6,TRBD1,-,CASSQQGDGANVLTF,TGTGCCAGCAGTCAACAGGGGGATGGGGCCAACGTCCTGACTTTC
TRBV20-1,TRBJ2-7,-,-,CSAPSLGEQYF,TGCAGTGCGCCCTCACTCGGGGAGCAGTACTTC
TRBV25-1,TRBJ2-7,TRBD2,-,CATRSGRDFSYEQYF,TGTGCCACCCGAAGCGGGAGGGACTTCTCCTACGAGCAGTACTTC
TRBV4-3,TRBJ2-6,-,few,CASSPHEGSGANVLTF,TGCGCCAGCAGCCCTCATGAGGGCTCTGGGGCCAACGTCCTGACTTTC
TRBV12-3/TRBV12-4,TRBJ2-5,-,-,CASTPDRSQETQYF,TGTGCCAGCACCCCGGACAGAAGCCAAGAGACCCAGTACTTC
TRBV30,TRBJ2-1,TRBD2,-,CAYRGLAGDNEQFF,TGTGCCTATAGAGGACTAGCGGGGGACAATGAGCAGTTCTTC
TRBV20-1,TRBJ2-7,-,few,CSATSGTSVYEQYF,TGCAGTGCCACTTCCGGGACCTCGGTCTACGAGCAGTACTTC